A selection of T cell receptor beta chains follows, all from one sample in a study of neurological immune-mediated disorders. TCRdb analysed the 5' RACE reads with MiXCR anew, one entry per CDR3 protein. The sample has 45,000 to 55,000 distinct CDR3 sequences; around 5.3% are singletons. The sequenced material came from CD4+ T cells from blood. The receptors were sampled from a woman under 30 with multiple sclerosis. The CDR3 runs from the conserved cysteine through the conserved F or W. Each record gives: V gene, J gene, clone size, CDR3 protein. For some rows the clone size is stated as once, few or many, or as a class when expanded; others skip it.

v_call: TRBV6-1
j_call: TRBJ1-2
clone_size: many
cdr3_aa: CASSEAGGHYGYTF

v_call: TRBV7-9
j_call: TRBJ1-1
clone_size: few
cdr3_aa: CALSGTGHTEAFF

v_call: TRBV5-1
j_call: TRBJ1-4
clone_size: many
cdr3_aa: CASSLGTAPTNEKLFF

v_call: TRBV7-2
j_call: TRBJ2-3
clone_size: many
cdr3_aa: CASSLGMNTQYF

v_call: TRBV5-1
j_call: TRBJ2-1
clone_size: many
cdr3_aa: CASRSGTYGDEQFF

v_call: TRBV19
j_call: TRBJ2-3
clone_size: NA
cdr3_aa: CASTWTGAADTQYF

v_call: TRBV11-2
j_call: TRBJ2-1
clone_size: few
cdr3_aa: CASSEQVYSYNEQFF

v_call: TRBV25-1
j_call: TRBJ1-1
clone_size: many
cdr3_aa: CASSESLAPEAFF

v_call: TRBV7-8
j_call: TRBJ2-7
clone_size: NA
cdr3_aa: CASSLRWGLSLGGGKSSYEQYF

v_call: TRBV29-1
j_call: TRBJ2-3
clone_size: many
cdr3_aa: CSVTGLAGGPDTQYF

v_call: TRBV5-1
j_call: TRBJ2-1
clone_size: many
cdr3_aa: CASSLESLTRGHEQFF

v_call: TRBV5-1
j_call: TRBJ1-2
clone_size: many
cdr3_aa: CASSLGGTAPQWEHGYTF

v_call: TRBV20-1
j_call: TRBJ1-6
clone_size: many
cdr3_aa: CSASAIRNSPLHF

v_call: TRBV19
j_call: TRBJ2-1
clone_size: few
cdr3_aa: CASTVGLAYNEQFF

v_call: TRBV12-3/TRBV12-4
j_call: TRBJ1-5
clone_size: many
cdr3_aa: CASSLVGRFRQPQHF

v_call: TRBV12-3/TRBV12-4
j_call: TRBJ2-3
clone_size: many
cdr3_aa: CASGYTWDTQYF